This T cell receptor beta chain derives from a study of shared clonotypes between healthy human individuals. As for the study in general: Each donor's CD8 memory used one plate, CD8 naive two, each CD4 subset three.

Sequencing was performed with immunoSEQ multiplex PCR; in TCRdb, only in-frame clones are kept and a portion is missing. The sample lists around 2,000,000 clones; approximately 94% were seen once. The naive CD8 fraction comprised CD45RO-negative cells positively selected for CCR7 and excluded terminally differentiated effector memory CD45RA+ cells. Every donor was a Caucasian adult from Nashville, Tennessee. This CDR3 has 14 residues. Trimming took off 5 bases at V and 2 bases at J, with 12 bases between the two ends. The germline V gene encodes CDR1 SGHAT and CDR2 FQNNGV. The chain links TRBV11-2 to TRBJ2-5; D not resolved. The specimen sequenced was naive CD8+ T cells sorted from blood. This receptor was obtained from a man between 18 and 35 years old in good health. CDR3 sequence (DNA): TGTGCCAGCAGCGAGACATTAATGCAAGAGACCCAGTACTTC. It specifies CASSETLMQETQYF.